This TCR beta chain was obtained from a study of beta chain features in type 1 diabetes. The junction had 14 bases not matched to a gene; V was cut back by 1 base and J by 11 bases. Looked up from germline, CDR1 is LGHNT and CDR2 is FRNRAP. The CDR3 runs to 17 residues. One heparinised blood draw, averaging about 100 mL, came from each donor. Sorted populations all had greater than 95% purity. The investigators reverse transcribed all of the isolated RNA, so they sequenced expressed TCRB transcripts. The method was immunoSEQ multiplex PCR; TCRdb's version includes in-frame clones alone and lacks a portion of them. The sample shows 150,000 or so clones, roughly 9.3% of them seen only once.

Sequences were obtained from central memory CD4+ T cells from blood. The receptor comes from a woman aged 40-49 years in good health. The chain recombines TRBV12-5 with TRBJ1-5; 10 positions match TRBD1. This chain's CDR3 is CASGLGAGQGRSGSQHF. CDR3 DNA sequence: TGTGCTAGTGGTTTGGGTGCGGGACAGGGGCGGAGTGGATCCCAGCATTTT.